Following are 13 T cell receptor beta chains from one sample sequenced in a study of T cell repertoires in cytomegalovirus infection. TCRdb used MiXCR to reprocess the reads, holding one entry per CDR3 protein. In the table there are 310,000 or so distinct CDR3 sequences, about 23% of which are singletons. The sample was PBMCs. The receptors were sampled from a human donor in good health (CMV status not recorded). Some clones in this sample may be carry-over from other donors' samples.

The sample holds many counts of this clonotype. For the CDR3, the DNA is TGTGCCAGCAGCGTATACAGTAACTATGGCTACACCTTC. This translates into CASSVYSNYGYTF. The V and J genes are TRBV7-2 and TRBJ1-2, with unresolved D. The CDR3 extends over 13 amino acids. Trimming pared 5 bases from V and 1 base from J, leaving 8 bases between. Germline V lookup: CDR1 SGHTA, CDR2 FQGNSA.

This clonotype was observed a handful of times. The rearrangement joins TRBV20-1 to TRBJ1-5; D perhaps matches TRBD1 (5 bases). This CDR3 has 16 amino acids. The germline V and J ends were trimmed by 2 bases and 4 bases, with 18 bases remaining between them. Germline CDR1 and CDR2: DFQATT and SNEGSKA (reference sequence). CDR3 DNA: TGCAGTGCTAGATACAGTTCCCATGGGGCTAATCAGCCCCAGCATTTT. It specifies CSARYSSHGANQPQHF.

The rearrangement uses TRBV28 and TRBJ1-1; possibly TRBD1 for D (6 bases). V was cut by 3 bases and J by 11 bases, with 13 bases left in between. Germline V CDR1 and CDR2: MDHEN, SYDVKM. The CDR3 totals 12 residues. The CDR3 sequence is CASSFQGLGAFF. The CDR3 DNA reads TGTGCCAGCAGTTTTCAGGGGTTGGGGGCTTTCTTT.

V gene TRBV30 combines with J gene TRBJ2-3; D might be TRBD1 (6 bases). The ends were cut back, 4 bases at V and 3 bases at J, with 11 bases in the middle. Germline CDR1 and CDR2: GTSNPN and SVGIG (reference sequence). The CDR3 has 13 residues. The CDR3 here is CAWTAGQTDTQYF. CDR3 sequence (DNA): TGTGCCTGGACGGCAGGACAGACAGATACGCAGTATTTT.

V is TRBV20-1 and J is TRBJ2-2; D unclear. The length of the CDR3 is 14 residues. The germline V gene has CDR1 DFQATT and CDR2 SNEGSKA (reference sequence). V lost 0 bases to trimming and J lost 7 bases, with 12 bases between them. CDR3 in amino acids: CSARDRTTHGELFF. For the CDR3, the DNA is TGCAGTGCTAGAGATAGAACTACACACGGGGAGCTGTTTTTT.

The chain joins TRBV6-2 or TRBV6-3 to TRBJ1-2; maybe TRBD1 (5 bases). V was clipped by 5 bases and J by 4 bases, with 17 bases between them. This CDR3 spans 15 amino acids. Germline V gene lookup returns CDR1 MNHEY and CDR2 SVGEGT. CDR3 region: CASSGRDGVRYGYTF. CDR3 coding DNA: TGTGCCAGCAGTGGCCGGGACGGCGTACGCTATGGCTACACCTTC.

This sequence joins TRBV7-2 and TRBJ2-1, with D maybe TRBD1 (5 bases). Germline V gene sequence: CDR1 SGHTA, CDR2 FQGNSA. Deletions cut 5 bases from V and 0 bases from J, with 14 bases between. The CDR3 has 16 amino acids. This CDR3 reads CASSRFSGASYNEQFF. Written as DNA, the CDR3 is TGTGCCAGCAGCCGTTTTAGTGGGGCCTCCTACAATGAGCAGTTCTTC.

The CDR3 sequence: CASSVGQDRPYNEQFF. CDR3 sequence (DNA): TGTGCCAGCAGTGTTGGACAGGATCGGCCCTACAATGAGCAGTTCTTC. This chain links TRBV2 with TRBJ2-1; 7 bases line up with TRBD1. Trimming took 4 bases from V and 2 from J; bases not matched to a gene: 8. This CDR3 contains 16 residues. Germline CDR1 reads SNHLY; CDR2 reads FYNNEI.

The chain employs TRBV10-3 and TRBJ2-1; tentative D call: TRBD1 (6 bases). V dropped 6 bases and J dropped 8 bases, with 14 bases sitting between them. Germline CDR1 and CDR2: ENHRY and SYGVKD. This CDR3 comprises 13 residues. CDR3 bases: TGTGCCATCAGCCCTAGGGGGTTGGATGAGCAGTTCTTC. This encodes CAISPRGLDEQFF.

In its sample, this clonotype was seen many times. The rearrangement uses TRBV7-2 and TRBJ1-4; D is unresolved. Per germline, CDR1 SGHTA and CDR2 FQGNSA. Trimming left V 2 bases short and J 8 bases short, with 12 bases between. The CDR3 extends over 14 amino acids. The CDR3 coding sequence is TGTGCCAGCAGCTTACTGGCAGGCGGGGAAAAACTGTTTTTT. It is translated as CASSLLAGGEKLFF.

DNA of the CDR3: TGTGCCAGCAGTATGACACGCCAGCAGTTCTTC. Encoded protein: CASSMTRQQFF. This chain links TRBV28 with TRBJ2-1; D uncertain. The CDR3 loop spans 11 amino acids. Looked up from germline, CDR1 is MDHEN and CDR2 is SYDVKM. Trimming took off 5 bases at V and 11 bases at J, with 10 bases between the two ends.

The chain joins TRBV29-1 to TRBJ2-5; 8 bases map to TRBD2. The CDR3 runs 15 residues. V trimming: 7 bases; J trimming: 0 bases; junction bases outside the gene matches: 10. The germline V gene encodes CDR1 SQVTM and CDR2 ANQGSEA. CDR3 protein: CSAGGSGGYQETQYF. The CDR3 coding sequence is TGCAGCGCAGGAGGGAGCGGGGGATACCAAGAGACCCAGTACTTC.

This clonotype was observed a handful of times. The rearrangement links TRBV7-9 to TRBJ1-1; 10 bases are shared with TRBD1. There are 16 residues in the CDR3. CDR1 is SEHNR and CDR2 is FQNEAQ in the germline V gene (reference sequence). V was pared by 5 bases and J by 4 bases, with 10 bases of the junction left unmatched. CDR3 region: CASSQPKGTGVTEAFF. The CDR3, as DNA: TGTGCCAGCAGCCAACCCAAGGGGACAGGGGTCACTGAAGCTTTCTTT.